The 26 T cell receptor beta chains below come from one sample, sequenced in a study of regulatory dendritic cells for organ transplantation. The method was immunoSEQ multiplex PCR; TCRdb's version includes in-frame clones alone and lacks a portion of them. The sample holds about 30,000 clones, roughly 91% seen once. Sequencing was done on a sample of naive CD4+ T cells from blood. Indicated subset: CD45RA+ naive T cells. The receptors here all came from a human donor in good health.

The chain joins TRBV28 to TRBJ2-7; 9 nucleotides align to TRBD1. The CDR3 extends over 15 amino acids. CDR1 is MDHEN, CDR2 SYDVKM, per germline. Trimming took 3 bases from V and 4 from J; bases not matched to a gene: 7. In DNA, the CDR3 is TGTGCCAGCAGTTTCACGGGACAGGGCGAGTACGAGCAGTACTTC. It yields the protein CASSFTGQGEYEQYF. Full variable domain (rest looked up from reference TRBV28 and TRBJ2-7): DVKVTQSSRYLVKRTGEKVFLECVQDMDHENMFWYRQDPGLGLRLIYFSYDVKMKEKGDIPEGYSVSREKKERFSLILESASTNQTSMYLCASSFTGQGEYEQYFGPGTRLTVT.

The chain combines TRBV23-1 with TRBJ2-7; D is perhaps TRBD1 (6 bases). TRBV23-1 is classed as an ORF, of uncertain function. CDR3 length: 13 amino acids. Trimming took off 7 bases at V and 0 bases at J, with 10 bases between the two ends. The CDR3 here is CASTRTASYEQYF. CDR3 DNA sequence: TGCGCCAGCACACGGACAGCCTCCTACGAGCAGTACTTC.

The rearrangement links TRBV18 to TRBJ1-2, with a tentative D call TRBD1 (6 bases). Per germline, CDR1 KGHSH and CDR2 LQKENI. The CDR3 has 13 residues. Trimming cost V 6 bases and J 7 bases, with 15 bases left between them. The CDR3 nucleotides read TGTGCCAGCTCGACAGGACCACCTGGTGGCTACACCTTC. Translated: CASSTGPPGGYTF.

The rearrangement uses TRBV2 and TRBJ2-7; D is undetermined. The germline V and J ends were trimmed by 6 bases and 7 bases, with 13 bases remaining between them. The CDR3 is made up of 12 amino acids. CDR1 and CDR2 (germline): SNHLY, FYNNEI. The CDR3 coding sequence is TGTGCCAGCAGGGTGACATCCTGGGAGCAGTACTTC. Translation gives CASRVTSWEQYF. The complete variable domain, with remaining parts taken from reference TRBV2 and TRBJ2-7, reads EPEVTQTPSHQVTQMGQEVILRCVPISNHLYFYWYRQILGQKVEFLVSFYNNEISEKSEIFDDQFSVERPDGSNFTLKIRSTKLEDSAMYFCASRVTSWEQYFGPGTRLTVT.

The V gene is TRBV7-2, the J gene TRBJ2-7; TRBD2 matches at 14 bases. J lost 0 bases, V lost 5 bases, and 9 bases had no gene match. Germline V gives CDR1 SGHTA, CDR2 FQGNSA. CDR3 size: 18 residues. The CDR3 is CASSPTSGGGISSYEQYF. The CDR3 region has the DNA TGTGCCAGCAGCCCGACTAGCGGGGGGGGCATTAGCTCCTACGAGCAGTACTTC. Drawing the rest from reference TRBV7-2 and TRBJ2-7, the complete variable domain is GAGVSQSPSNKVTEKGKDVELRCDPISGHTALYWYRQSLGQGLEFLIYFQGNSAPDKSGLPSDRFSAERTGGSVSTLTIQRTQQEDSAVYLCASSPTSGGGISSYEQYFGPGTRLTVT.

V gene TRBV28 combines with J gene TRBJ1-5; D gene ambiguous. V lost 2 bases and J 4 bases, leaving 0 bases between the germline ends. CDR1 and CDR2 from the germline V gene are MDHEN and SYDVKM. The CDR3 contains 11 residues. This chain's CDR3 is CASSLNQPQHF. As DNA, the CDR3 is TGTGCCAGCAGTTTAAATCAGCCCCAGCATTTT.

The rearrangement joins TRBV18 to TRBJ2-7, with D possibly matching TRBD2 (5 bases). The CDR3 sequence is 13 residues long. The V gene's germline CDR1 is KGHSH and CDR2 LQKENI. V was pared by 0 bases and J by 2 bases, with 5 bases between. For the CDR3, the DNA is TGTGCCAGCTCACCACCGGGAGCCTACGAGCAGTACTTC. The encoded protein is CASSPPGAYEQYF.

The chain uses TRBV25-1 and TRBJ2-7, with D uncertain. In germline, CDR1 is MGHDK, CDR2 SYGVNS. Trimming took 2 bases from V and 0 from J, leaving 17 bases between them. This CDR3 is built from 17 residues. CDR3 DNA sequence: TGTGCCAGCAGTGAAAGGCCATTTGTGACTTCCTCCTACGAGCAGTACTTC. This translates into CASSERPFVTSSYEQYF.

This chain connects TRBV7-6 to TRBJ2-5; perhaps TRBD1 as D (6 bases). CDR1 SGHVS and CDR2 FNYEAQ come from the germline V gene. CDR3 size: 15 residues. Between the trimmed V and J ends, which lost 7 bases and 4 bases, there was a span of 19 bases. The CDR3 spells CASTLQGGSGETQYF. For the CDR3, the DNA is TGTGCCAGCACTTTACAGGGTGGTTCAGGAGAGACCCAGTACTTC.

The chain couples TRBV18 to TRBJ2-3; TRBD2 matches at 8 bases. The CDR3 runs 15 residues. Germline trimming cut 1 base from V and 2 bases from J; bases unmatched to any gene: 2. The germline gives CDR1 KGHSH, CDR2 LQKENI. Here the CDR3 reads CASSPLAGNTDTQYF. The CDR3 DNA reads TGTGCCAGCTCACCACTAGCGGGGAACACAGATACGCAGTATTTT.

The rearrangement links TRBV6-5 to TRBJ2-1; 10 positions agree with TRBD2. CDR3 length equals 14 residues. CDR1 is MNHEY, CDR2 SVGAGI, per germline. With 8 bases clipped from V and 8 bases from J, the junction kept 9 bases outside the gene matches. As DNA, the CDR3 is TGTGCCAGCTGGGAGATAGCGGGAGGATATGAGCAGTTCTTC. Residues: CASWEIAGGYEQFF.

V is TRBV5-4 and J is TRBJ1-6; TRBD1 agrees at 8 bases. The ends lost 1 base at V and 7 bases at J; junction bases unmatched: 7. Germline V gene lookup returns CDR1 SGHNT and CDR2 YYREEE (reference sequence). The CDR3 runs 16 residues. The CDR3 DNA is TGTGCCAGCAGCTTGAGACAGGGGACAGTGAATTCACCCCTCCACTTT. The encoded protein is CASSLRQGTVNSPLHF. Full variable domain (rest looked up from reference TRBV5-4 and TRBJ1-6): ETGVTQSPTHLIKTRGQQVTLRCSSQSGHNTVSWYQQALGQGPQFIFQYYREEENGRGNFPPRFSGLQFPNYSSELNVNALELDDSALYLCASSLRQGTVNSPLHFGNGTRLTVT.

The chain employs TRBV28 and TRBJ2-6; perhaps D is TRBD1 or TRBD2 (6 bases each). The germline V gene encodes CDR1 MDHEN and CDR2 SYDVKM. The CDR3 loop spans 16 amino acids. Between the trimmed V and J ends, which lost 5 bases and 0 bases, there was a span of 11 bases. CDR3 nucleotides: TGTGCCAGCAGTCGGGGGCCGAGCTCTGGGGCCAACGTCCTGACTTTC. Translated, it gives CASSRGPSSGANVLTF.

The V call is TRBV18, the J call TRBJ1-4; D gene unclear. The CDR3 covers 13 residues. The V end lost 1 base, the J end lost 5 bases, and 5 bases lay between the germline ends. Germline CDR1 and CDR2: KGHSH and LQKENI. CDR3 nucleotides: TGTGCCAGCTCACCACAGCGAAATGAAAAACTGTTTTTT. It is translated as CASSPQRNEKLFF. Drawing the rest from reference TRBV18 and TRBJ1-4, the complete variable domain is NAGVMQNPRHLVRRRGQEARLRCSPMKGHSHVYWYRQLPEEGLKFMVYLQKENIIDESGMPKERFSAEFPKEGPSILRIQQVVRGDSAAYFCASSPQRNEKLFFGSGTQLSVL.

This chain connects TRBV10-1 to TRBJ2-1; 14 bases are shared with TRBD2. V was pared by 4 bases and J by 1 base, with 6 bases of the junction left unmatched. Per germline, CDR1 WNHNN and CDR2 SYGVQD (reference sequence). The CDR3 runs 18 residues. CDR3 sequence (DNA): TGCGCCAGCAGTGGGGGACTAGCGGGAGAACAATCCTACAATGAGCAGTTCTTC. Amino acid sequence: CASSGGLAGEQSYNEQFF.

The chain uses TRBV6-5 and TRBJ2-5; TRBD2 aligns across 8 bases. The V gene's germline CDR1 is MNHEY and CDR2 SVGAGI. This CDR3 is built from 16 residues. With 3 bases clipped from V and 1 base from J, the junction kept 7 bases outside the gene matches. CDR3 in amino acids: CASSYLAGSSQETQYF. CDR3 nucleotides: TGTGCCAGCAGTTATTTAGCGGGATCCTCCCAAGAGACCCAGTACTTC.

This chain links TRBV2 with TRBJ2-5; D gene ambiguous. The germline CDR1 and CDR2 sequences are SNHLY and FYNNEI. V was clipped by 4 bases and J by 5 bases, with 11 bases between them. There are 13 residues in the CDR3. As DNA, the CDR3 is TGTGCCAGCAGTGGGGTTAGCAGGGAGACCCAGTACTTC. Translation gives CASSGVSRETQYF.

This rearrangement joins TRBV19 to TRBJ2-4; tentative D call: TRBD1 (6 bases). Germline V gene sequence: CDR1 LNHDA, CDR2 SQIVND (reference sequence). The CDR3 is made up of 15 amino acids. The V and J ends lost 5 bases and 1 base respectively, with 12 bases between them. CDR3 amino acids: CASSPGTRAKNIQYF. CDR3 DNA sequence: TGTGCCAGTAGTCCCGGGACACGGGCCAAAAACATTCAGTACTTC.

The chain is built from TRBV18 and TRBJ2-1; 7 nucleotides line up with TRBD2. The germline CDR1 and CDR2 sequences are KGHSH and LQKENI. Losses at the gene ends were 0 bases for V and 8 bases for J; bases not matched to a gene: 7. The CDR3 loop spans 15 amino acids. CDR3 amino acids: CASSPPSGMDDEQFF. The CDR3 bases are TGTGCCAGCTCACCACCAAGCGGGATGGATGATGAGCAGTTCTTC.

As regards this clone: The CDR3 carries no conserved terminal phenylalanine or tryptophan, so it likely arises from a read error. No DNA is shown, since the ends of the CDR3 on it are uncertain; the CDR3 is the one TCRdb lists. This chain joins TRBV4-3 and TRBJ1-1. From its first to its last residue, the CDR3 has 14 amino acids. Germline V gives CDR1 LGHNA, CDR2 YSLEER. CDR3 in amino acids: CASSQEAPGLALTV.

The rearrangement joins TRBV19 to TRBJ1-2; possible D gene TRBD1, 5 bases. The CDR3 has 14 amino acids. Germline CDR1 reads LNHDA; CDR2 reads SQIVND (reference sequence). V lost 7 bases, J lost 3 bases, and 15 bases lay in between. This CDR3 reads CASKFPGRHYGYTF. CDR3 sequence (DNA): TGTGCCAGTAAGTTCCCAGGGCGACACTATGGCTACACCTTC.

This chain connects TRBV6-6 to TRBJ2-2; TRBD1 matches 10 bases. V trimming: 7 bases; J trimming: 6 bases; junction bases outside the gene matches: 11. The germline CDR1 and CDR2 sequences are MNHNY and SVGAGI (reference sequence). The CDR3 runs to 16 residues. The CDR3 spells CASNRQGAQQAGELFF. CDR3 sequence (DNA): TGTGCCAGCAACCGACAGGGGGCGCAACAGGCCGGGGAGCTGTTTTTT.

This chain joins TRBV29-1 and TRBJ2-1, with a tentative D call TRBD1 (5 bases). V dropped 6 bases and J dropped 4 bases, with 13 bases sitting between them. Germline V gene sequence: CDR1 SQVTM, CDR2 ANQGSEA. This CDR3 region has 13 residues. DNA of the CDR3: TGCAGCGTCGACCGCCGACAGTACAATGAGCAGTTCTTC. It codes for CSVDRRQYNEQFF.

V gene TRBV2 combines with J gene TRBJ1-6; perhaps TRBD1 as D (5 bases). Trimming took 7 bases from V and 5 from J, leaving 21 bases between them. The CDR3 is 17 residues long. Germline assignment: CDR1 SNHLY and CDR2 FYNNEI. The CDR3 DNA reads as TGTGCCAGCAATGAGGGTTTACCGACAGTCAATAATTCACCCCTCCACTTT. Protein product: CASNEGLPTVNNSPLHF.

V is TRBV6-5 and J is TRBJ1-4; weak D call: TRBD1 (5 bases). CDR3 length equals 16 residues. Germline V gene sequence: CDR1 MNHEY, CDR2 SVGAGI. Trimming cost V 4 bases and J 8 bases, with 20 bases left between them. The CDR3 sequence: CASSSSWKGLLEKLFF. CDR3 DNA: TGTGCCAGCAGTTCCTCGTGGAAGGGACTCCTCGAAAAACTGTTTTTT.

J is TRBJ1-5 and V is TRBV11-1; D is ambiguous. V dropped 2 bases and J dropped 7 bases, with 9 bases sitting between them. Germline V gives CDR1 SGHAT, CDR2 FQDESV (reference sequence). The CDR3 is 13 amino acids. The CDR3 sequence: CASSLRPGQPQHF. The CDR3 DNA sequence: TGTGCCAGCAGCTTAAGGCCAGGACAGCCCCAGCATTTT.